This T cell receptor beta chain was sequenced during a study of blood T cell repertoires in COVID-19. Study-level background: The study drew acute and convalescent COVID-19 samples from the United States, Italy and Spain. T cells, B-cell-depleted T cells, or PBMCs provided the cDNA or gDNA that served as material.

This clone was seen just once. V lost 4 bases to trimming and J lost 1 base; unmatched junction nucleotides: 4. CDR1 ENHRY and CDR2 SYGVKD come from the germline V gene. The CDR3 loop spans 16 amino acids. Original data processing: Estimates of nucleated cell counts were drawn from the amplification of reference gene primers. Repertoires were generated with immunoSEQ multiplex PCR, while TCRdb's copy carries only in-frame clones and drops some. The V and J calls and the clone size are those of that table, but D and trimming were determined from the DNA. The sample lists 63,000 or so clones, approximately 90% occurring once.

The clonotype comes from an older man with active COVID-19. Sequenced material: peripheral blood. The V gene is TRBV10-3, the J gene TRBJ1-1; 12 nucleotides align to TRBD1. The CDR3 bases are TGTGCCATCAGTGCTAAGGGACAGGGGGCGAACACTGAAGCTTTCTTT. Translation gives CAISAKGQGANTEAFF.